The next 5 T cell receptor beta chains were all read from a single sample in a study of memory CD4+ T cells and cytomegalovirus serostatus (dated by TCRdb to about 2019). The library was prepared using the immunoSEQ multiplex PCR assay. TCRdb re-hosts the immuneACCESS table, in-frame sequences only. Its copies lack some clones; in the studies checked, an unresolved V gene accounts for under half of them, and the cause for the rest is not known. This sample gives fewer than 35,000 clones in total; 70% to 80% of them show up just once. Approximately 1% of the sample belongs to the ten largest clones. Single viable CD3+CD4+CD8-CD45RO+ cells were sorted as memory CD4+ T cells on a FACSAria II. Sequencing was done on a sample of memory CD4+ T cells from blood. The source is an adult in good health and CMV-seronegative.

This clone was picked up one time. J is TRBJ2-6 and V is TRBV7-2; 7 nucleotides line up with TRBD1. V was clipped by 5 bases and J by 0 bases; unmatched bases: 7. CDR1 and CDR2 (germline): SGHTA, FQGNSA. The CDR3 contains 17 residues. The CDR3 spells CASSPRTGYSGANVLTF. CDR3 nucleotide sequence: TGTGCCAGCAGCCCCCGGACAGGTTACTCTGGGGCCAACGTCCTGACTTTC.

The V gene is TRBV9, the J gene TRBJ2-7, with 11 bases fitting TRBD1. The germline gives CDR1 SGDLS, CDR2 YYNGEE. The CDR3 totals 14 residues. The trim removed 4 bases at V and 3 bases at J, leaving 3 bases unmatched. CDR3 residues: CASSSGTGGYEQYF. The CDR3 DNA is TGTGCCAGCAGCTCAGGGACAGGGGGCTACGAGCAGTACTTC.

CDR3 loop: CASRGLGGTDTQYF. CDR3 sequence (DNA): TGTGCCAGCAGAGGGCTGGGGGGCACAGATACGCAGTATTTT. The V and J genes are TRBV28 and TRBJ2-3, with D tentatively TRBD1 or TRBD2 (5 bases each). Germline CDR1 reads MDHEN; CDR2 reads SYDVKM. V was shortened by 6 bases and J by 1 base, with 11 bases between the two germline ends. The CDR3 loop spans 14 amino acids.

The CDR3 nucleotides are TGTGCCAGCAGCCGCGGAGGGAACTATGGCTACACCTTC. Translating gives CASSRGGNYGYTF. The chain joins TRBV6-5 to TRBJ1-2; D ambiguous. This CDR3 contains 13 residues. Germline assignment: CDR1 MNHEY and CDR2 SVGAGI. Deletions cut 6 bases from V and 2 bases from J, with 10 bases between.

The rearrangement uses TRBV6-5 and TRBJ2-7; 10 positions match TRBD1. There are 13 residues in the CDR3. V trimming: 6 bases; J trimming: 8 bases; junction bases outside the gene matches: 7. CDR1 is MNHEY and CDR2 is SVGAGI in the germline V gene. CDR3 loop: CASRSKTGGQQYF. For the CDR3, the DNA is TGTGCCAGCAGGAGTAAGACAGGGGGCCAGCAGTACTTC.